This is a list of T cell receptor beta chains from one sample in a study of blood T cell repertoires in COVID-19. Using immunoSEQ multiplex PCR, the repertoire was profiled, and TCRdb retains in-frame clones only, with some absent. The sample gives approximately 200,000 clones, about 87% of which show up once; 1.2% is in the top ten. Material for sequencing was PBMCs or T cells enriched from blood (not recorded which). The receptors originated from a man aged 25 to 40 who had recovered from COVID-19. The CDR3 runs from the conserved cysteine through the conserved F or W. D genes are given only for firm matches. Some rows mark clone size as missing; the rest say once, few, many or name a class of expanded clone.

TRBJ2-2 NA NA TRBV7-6 CASTLLTGELFF TGTGCCAGCACCCTTCTCACCGGGGAGCTGTTTTTT
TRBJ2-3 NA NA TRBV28 CASSLFDRSLDTQYF TGTGCCAGCAGTTTATTCGACAGGAGTCTAGATACGCAGTATTTT
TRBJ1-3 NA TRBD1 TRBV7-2 CASSLASTRTGGDLYF TGTGCCAGCAGCTTAGCAAGCACGAGAACAGGGGGCGATTTATATTTT
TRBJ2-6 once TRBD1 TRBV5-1 CASRPFTGVPSGANVLTF TGCGCCAGCAGACCTTTTACAGGGGTCCCCTCTGGGGCCAACGTCCTGACTTTC
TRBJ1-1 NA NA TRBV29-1 CSVGDTGTEAFF TGCAGCGTTGGGGATACGGGGACTGAAGCTTTCTTT
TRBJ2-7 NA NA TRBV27 CASRQGPYEQYF TGTGCCAGCAGGCAGGGCCCCTACGAGCAGTACTTC
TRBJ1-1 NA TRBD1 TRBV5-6 CASSWTGGNTEAFF TGTGCCAGCAGCTGGACAGGGGGGAACACTGAAGCTTTCTTT
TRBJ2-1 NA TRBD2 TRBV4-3 CASSQDRGLAGRVNEQFF TGCGCCAGCAGCCAAGATCGCGGGCTAGCCGGGAGGGTTAATGAGCAGTTCTTC
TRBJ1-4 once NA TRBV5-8 CASSPRWGANEKLFF TGTGCCAGCAGCCCCCGATGGGGGGCTAATGAAAAACTGTTTTTT
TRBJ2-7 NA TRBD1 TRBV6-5 CASNQGEDEQYF TGTGCCAGCAATCAGGGGGAAGACGAGCAGTACTTC
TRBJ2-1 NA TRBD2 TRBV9 CASSTGLFRDSRLAGGPNEQFF TGTGCCAGCAGCACAGGACTTTTCCGGGACAGCCGACTAGCGGGGGGGCCCAATGAGCAGTTCTTC
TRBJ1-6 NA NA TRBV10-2 CASRRQNNSPLHF TGCGCCAGCAGGCGGCAGAATAATTCACCCCTCCACTTT